These 28 T cell receptor beta chains share one sample of origin, sequenced in a study of T cell responses to AZD1222 COVID-19 vaccine. Data came from immunoSEQ multiplex PCR; TCRdb stores just in-frame clones and leaves some out. The repertoire includes 93,000 or so clones, about 90% of them detected once, and 20% to 25% sits in the top ten. The sample was peripheral blood, taken on day 0 of AZD1222 vaccination. These receptors originate from an adult in good health.

The genes are TRBV24-1 and TRBJ1-4; D is undetermined. The CDR3 totals 13 residues. Trimming took off 4 bases at V and 12 bases at J, with 14 bases between the two ends. Per the germline V gene, CDR1 is KGHDR and CDR2 is SFDVKD. CDR3 amino acids: CATSDGNGEELFF. CDR3 nucleotides: TGTGCCACCAGTGACGGAAACGGGGAAGAACTGTTTTTT.

The V and J genes are TRBV19 and TRBJ2-1; the D is unclear. V lost 4 bases, J lost 7 bases, and 8 bases lay in between. CDR3 length equals 12 residues. In germline, CDR1 is LNHDA, CDR2 SQIVND (reference sequence). For the CDR3, the DNA is TGTGCCAGTAGTAGACTGGGAAATGAGCAGTTCTTC. The encoded protein is CASSRLGNEQFF. The full variable domain, completed using reference TRBV19 and TRBJ2-1, is DGGITQSPKYLFRKEGQNVTLSCEQNLNHDAMYWYRQDPGQGLRLIYYSQIVNDFQKGDIAEGYSVSREKKESFPLTVTSAQKNPTAFYLCASSRLGNEQFFGPGTRLTVL.

The rearrangement uses TRBV3-1 (or the pseudogene TRBV3-2) and TRBJ1-6, with a weak D call TRBD1 (5 bases). This CDR3 has 14 amino acids. Germline V gene data show CDR1 as LGHDT and CDR2 as YNNKEL (reference sequence). Trimming left V 1 base short and J 8 bases short, with 9 bases between. The CDR3 sequence: CASSQGWGDSPLHF. In nucleotides, the CDR3 is TGTGCCAGCAGCCAAGGCTGGGGGGATTCACCCCTCCACTTT.

This chain links TRBV27 with TRBJ2-2, with unresolved D. The germline V gene has CDR1 MNHEY and CDR2 SMNVEV (reference sequence). Trimming took off 9 bases at V and 1 base at J, with 12 bases between the two ends. The CDR3 has 14 amino acids. The CDR3 protein is CASSAWLNTGELFF. The DNA of the CDR3 is TGTGCCAGTTCGGCCTGGTTGAACACCGGGGAGCTGTTTTTT.

The chain recombines TRBV19 with TRBJ2-3, with a tentative D call TRBD2 (6 bases). Between the trimmed V and J ends, which lost 3 bases and 5 bases, there was a span of 15 bases. The CDR3 has 15 residues. Germline CDR1 reads LNHDA; CDR2 reads SQIVND (reference sequence). CDR3 loop: CASSMEGRSGDTQYF. As DNA, the CDR3 is TGTGCCAGTAGTATGGAGGGGAGGTCCGGAGATACGCAGTATTTT.

This clone was observed once. The J gene is TRBJ1-2, the V gene TRBV9; D gene unclear. V was pared by 0 bases and J by 1 base, with 7 bases between. There are 14 residues in the CDR3. The germline gives CDR1 SGDLS, CDR2 YYNGEE. The CDR3 bases are TGTGCCAGCAGCGTAGAACCACTTAACTATGGCTACACCTTC. Translated, it gives CASSVEPLNYGYTF.

This sequence joins TRBV6-5 and TRBJ2-3; possibly TRBD2 for D (5 bases). Germline V CDR1 and CDR2: MNHEY, SVGAGI. This CDR3 comprises 15 residues. V lost 0 bases to trimming and J lost 5 bases, with 12 bases between them. The CDR3 reads CASSYSEVIGDTQYF. The CDR3, as DNA: TGTGCCAGCAGTTACTCGGAGGTAATAGGAGATACGCAGTATTTT.

The chain has TRBV12-5 and TRBJ1-1; 9 bases are shared with TRBD1. CDR3 length: 14 residues. J gave up 10 bases and V 5 bases, and 11 bases lay outside the gene matches. Germline values: CDR1 LGHNT, CDR2 FRNRAP. CDR3 sequence reads: CASGTLDRGLRAFF. The CDR3 DNA is TGTGCTAGTGGTACCCTGGACAGGGGATTACGAGCTTTCTTT.

The chain recombines TRBV24-1 with TRBJ2-5, with 10 nucleotides matching TRBD2. The trim removed 3 bases at V and 4 bases at J, leaving 4 bases unmatched. CDR1 and CDR2 (germline): KGHDR, SFDVKD. The CDR3 spans 15 residues. The CDR3 DNA follows: TGTGCCACCAGTGATATACTAGCGGGAAGAGAGACCCAGTACTTC. As protein: CATSDILAGRETQYF.

This clone was seen a handful of times. V is TRBV30 and J is TRBJ2-2; D is undetermined. CDR3 length: 13 amino acids. Trimming left V 0 bases short and J 5 bases short, with 7 bases between. Germline V CDR1 and CDR2: GTSNPN, SVGIG (reference sequence). Here the CDR3 DNA reads TGTGCCTGGAGTGTATGGGGAACCGGGGAGCTGTTTTTT. Its protein product is CAWSVWGTGELFF.

This chain uses TRBV4-1 with TRBJ1-2; no definite D call. The germline V and J ends were trimmed by 0 bases and 2 bases, with 16 bases remaining between them. The CDR3 loop spans 17 amino acids. The germline V gene has CDR1 MGHRA and CDR2 YSYEKL. Written as DNA, the CDR3 is TGCGCCAGCAGCCAAGATTTGGTGAAGGGTTTCAACTATGGCTACACCTTC. Amino acid sequence: CASSQDLVKGFNYGYTF.

The rearrangement uses TRBV19 and TRBJ1-2; D perhaps matches TRBD1 (5 bases). CDR1 LNHDA and CDR2 SQIVND come from the germline V gene (reference sequence). V was pared by 7 bases and J by 0 bases, with 15 bases between. The CDR3 contains 15 residues. CDR3 loop: CASTLDSLSNYGYTF. Written as DNA, the CDR3 is TGTGCCAGTACCCTTGACAGTCTGTCTAACTATGGCTACACCTTC.

This sequence joins TRBV24-1 and TRBJ2-7; 7 bases align to TRBD2. The CDR3 contains 15 residues. V was pared by 3 bases and J by 2 bases, with 6 bases of the junction left unmatched. Germline CDR1 KGHDR, CDR2 SFDVKD. The CDR3 protein is CATSDNSGQAYEQYF. The CDR3 coding sequence is TGTGCCACCAGTGATAATAGCGGGCAAGCCTACGAGCAGTACTTC.

The chain uses TRBV28 and TRBJ1-1, with D tentatively TRBD1 (5 bases). Per the germline V gene, CDR1 is MDHEN and CDR2 is SYDVKM. The CDR3 runs to 16 residues. V was clipped by 4 bases and J by 3 bases, with 18 bases between them. For the CDR3, the DNA is TGTGCCAGCAGTTCCGGGGCCCTCCAGGAGGACACTGAAGCTTTCTTT. Translated: CASSSGALQEDTEAFF.

The rearrangement uses TRBV4-3 and TRBJ1-2, with 7 bases lining up with TRBD1. The junction had 4 bases not matched to a gene; V was cut back by 6 bases and J by 3 bases. Per the germline V gene, CDR1 is LGHNA and CDR2 is YSLEER. The CDR3 runs to 13 residues. In DNA, the CDR3 is TGCGCCAGCAGAATTCAGGGGGACTATGGCTACACCTTC. Residues: CASRIQGDYGYTF.

This clone was found once. The rearrangement links TRBV18 to TRBJ1-4; D is uncertain. The length of the CDR3 is 19 residues. Germline lookup yields CDR1 KGHSH and CDR2 LQKENI. Trimming stripped 1 base from V and 2 bases from J, with 20 bases between. The CDR3, as DNA: TGTGCCAGCTCACCACAGGCACAGTCGGACGTGGCCACTAATGAAAAACTGTTTTTT. Amino acid sequence: CASSPQAQSDVATNEKLFF.

The rearrangement links TRBV7-2 to TRBJ1-1; D is perhaps TRBD1 (5 bases). CDR3 size: 14 residues. CDR1 and CDR2 (germline): SGHTA, FQGNSA. V lost 6 bases and J 4 bases, leaving 15 bases between the germline ends. In nucleotides, the CDR3 is TGTGCCAGCAGGCTGGGGGGGGACGGCACTGAAGCTTTCTTT. This sequence encodes CASRLGGDGTEAFF. The entire variable domain, with the rest obtained from reference TRBV7-2 and TRBJ1-1, is as follows: GAGVSQSPSNKVTEKGKDVELRCDPISGHTALYWYRQSLGQGLEFLIYFQGNSAPDKSGLPSDRFSAERTGGSVSTLTIQRTQQEDSAVYLCASRLGGDGTEAFFGQGTRLTVV.

The V and J genes are TRBV28 and TRBJ1-2, with 10 bases that match TRBD1. The germline V gene has CDR1 MDHEN and CDR2 SYDVKM. The CDR3 runs to 15 residues. Trimming cost V 2 bases and J 4 bases; bases outside gene matches: 4. The CDR3 is CASSLMTGGIYGYTF. In DNA form, the CDR3 reads TGTGCCAGCAGTTTAATGACAGGGGGCATCTATGGCTACACCTTC.

This clone came up many times. The chain couples TRBV4-3 to TRBJ2-7, with D possibly TRBD1 on 7 matching bases. Trimming removed 1 base from V and 3 bases from J, with 10 bases in between. CDR3 size: 14 residues. Germline CDR1 is LGHNA and CDR2 is YSLEER. The CDR3 reads CASSQGRGDYEQYF. The DNA of the CDR3 is TGCGCCAGCAGCCAAGGCAGGGGGGACTACGAGCAGTACTTC.

The chain uses TRBV7-9 and TRBJ2-2; a weak D match, TRBD2 (6 bases). CDR1 and CDR2 (germline): SEHNR, FQNEAQ (reference sequence). The ends were cut back, 5 bases at V and 6 bases at J, with 16 bases in the middle. The CDR3 runs to 15 residues. For the CDR3, the DNA is TGTGCCAGCAGCAGTGGGGGACTTCAGGCCGGGGAGCTGTTTTTT. Translation gives CASSSGGLQAGELFF.

The rearrangement joins TRBV30 to TRBJ1-2, with a tentative D call TRBD1 (5 bases). Germline V gives CDR1 GTSNPN, CDR2 SVGIG (reference sequence). This CDR3 has 15 residues. Deletions cut 2 bases from V and 1 base from J, with 14 bases between. The chain's CDR3 is CAWSPTDRFNYGYTF. CDR3 sequence (DNA): TGTGCCTGGAGTCCTACTGACAGATTTAACTATGGCTACACCTTC. The whole variable domain, remainder taken from reference TRBV30 and TRBJ1-2, is SQTIHQWPATLVQPVGSPLSLECTVEGTSNPNLYWYRQAAGRGLQLLFYSVGIGQISSEVPQNLSASRPQDRQFILSSKKLLLSDSGFYLCAWSPTDRFNYGYTFGSGTRLTVV.

This chain's CDR3 is CASSLTRGQGIEQYF. CDR3 DNA: TGTGCCAGCAGCTTAACCAGGGGACAGGGAATCGAGCAGTACTTC. V gene TRBV7-6 combines with J gene TRBJ2-7; 9 bases are a match to TRBD1. The CDR3 spans 15 residues. The V gene's germline CDR1 is SGHVS and CDR2 FNYEAQ. With V trimmed by 2 bases and J by 6 bases, 8 bases remained unmatched.

The CDR3 DNA is TGTGCCAGCACCCAGGTAGCGGGGGTTCAAGAGACCCAGTACTTC. Protein product: CASTQVAGVQETQYF. This chain uses TRBV6-5 with TRBJ2-5, with 9 nucleotides matching TRBD2. The CDR3 sequence is 15 residues long. Germline V gene data show CDR1 as MNHEY and CDR2 as SVGAGI. Trimming cost V 7 bases and J 2 bases; bases outside gene matches: 8.

The J gene is TRBJ2-1, the V gene TRBV6-5, with no clear D. The V end lost 6 bases, the J end lost 0 bases, and 9 bases lay between the germline ends. Germline V gene sequence: CDR1 MNHEY, CDR2 SVGAGI. The CDR3 has 14 amino acids. CDR3 in DNA: TGTGCCAGCAGATCCGCGAGCTCCTACAATGAGCAGTTCTTC. It is translated as CASRSASSYNEQFF.

Details on this clone: This specimen includes other DNA sequences encoding the same CDR3. The chain employs TRBV18 and TRBJ2-1, with TRBD2 identical over 7 bases. Germline CDR1 is KGHSH and CDR2 is LQKENI. The V gene end was trimmed by 3 bases and the J gene end by 3 bases; junction bases not matched to a gene: 5. CDR3 length: 15 residues. Here the CDR3 reads CASSPPQRDYNEQFF. CDR3 nucleotides: TGTGCCAGCTCACCCCCCCAGCGGGACTACAATGAGCAGTTCTTC.

This clone has only one observation. The V and J genes are TRBV19 and TRBJ1-1, with no clear D. Germline values: CDR1 LNHDA, CDR2 SQIVND (reference sequence). The CDR3 extends over 14 amino acids. Trimming removed 5 bases from V and 1 base from J, with 11 bases in between. In DNA, the CDR3 is TGTGCCAGTAGTTGGAACTACAGGAACACTGAAGCTTTCTTT. Its protein product is CASSWNYRNTEAFF.

The chain carries TRBV6-6 and TRBJ1-3; the D is unclear. V was clipped by 2 bases and J by 0 bases, with 8 bases between them. CDR1 and CDR2 (germline): MNHNY, SVGAGI (reference sequence). The CDR3 runs to 15 residues. Here the CDR3 DNA reads TGTGCCAGCAGTTACGGAGGGAGCTCTGGAAACACCATATATTTT. Its protein is CASSYGGSSGNTIYF.

The chain recombines TRBV9 with TRBJ1-3, with TRBD1 matching 9 bases. V lost 7 bases and J lost 4; bases outside the gene matches: 6. CDR1 and CDR2 from the germline V gene are SGDLS and YYNGEE. CDR3 length equals 14 residues. Here the CDR3 DNA reads TGTGCCAGCGGGACAGGGTGGGTAGGAAACACCATATATTTT. Translation gives CASGTGWVGNTIYF.